This T cell receptor beta chain was recorded in a study of T cells after yellow fever vaccination. TCR cDNA, made by 5'RACE template switching, carried an added universal primer site and UMIs. Each CDR3 protein is one row after TCRdb ran MiXCR on the 5' RACE reads. The sample carries approximately 300,000 distinct CDR3 sequences, over 8.5% recorded once. This clonotype has more than one count but fewer than ten. Antigen unknown. The CDR3 has 13 residues. V lost 5 bases and J lost 3, with 10 bases in between. Germline assignment: CDR1 SGHTA and CDR2 FQGTGA. Study observations and caveats: Contamination by abundant bulk-population clonotypes could be present in FACS-sorted repertoires.

The source was CD4+ T cells sorted from PBMCs, collected 45 days after the yellow fever booster vaccination. The chain combines TRBV7-3 with TRBJ1-1; tentative D call: TRBD1 (6 bases). The sequence derives from a man aged 18 to 30 who received the YFV17D yellow fever vaccine. CDR3 in amino acids: CASSGRGHTEAFF. CDR3 DNA sequence: TGTGCCAGCAGCGGCCGGGGGCACACTGAAGCTTTCTTT.